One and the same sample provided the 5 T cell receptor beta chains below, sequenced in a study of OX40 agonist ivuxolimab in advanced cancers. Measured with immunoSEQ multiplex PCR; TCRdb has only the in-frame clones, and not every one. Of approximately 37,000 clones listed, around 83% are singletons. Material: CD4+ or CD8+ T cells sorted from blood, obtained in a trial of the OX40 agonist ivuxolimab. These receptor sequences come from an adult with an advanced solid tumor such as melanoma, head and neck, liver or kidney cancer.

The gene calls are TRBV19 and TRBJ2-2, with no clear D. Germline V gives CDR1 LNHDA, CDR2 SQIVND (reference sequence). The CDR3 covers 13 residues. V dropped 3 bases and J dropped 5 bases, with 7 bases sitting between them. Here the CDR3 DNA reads TGTGCCAGTAGTATTGGGCTTACCGGGGAGCTGTTTTTT. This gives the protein CASSIGLTGELFF.

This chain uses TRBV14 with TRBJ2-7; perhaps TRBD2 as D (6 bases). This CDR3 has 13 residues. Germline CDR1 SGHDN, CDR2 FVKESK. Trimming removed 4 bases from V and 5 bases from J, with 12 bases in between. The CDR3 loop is CASSPTGVNEQYF. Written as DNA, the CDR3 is TGTGCCAGCAGCCCGACGGGGGTTAACGAGCAGTACTTC. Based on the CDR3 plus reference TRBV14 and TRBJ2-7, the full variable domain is EAGVTQFPSHSVIEKGQTVTLRCDPISGHDNLYWYRRVMGKEIKFLLHFVKESKQDESGMPNNRFLAERTGGTYSTLKVQPAELEDSGVYFCASSPTGVNEQYFGPGTRLTVT.

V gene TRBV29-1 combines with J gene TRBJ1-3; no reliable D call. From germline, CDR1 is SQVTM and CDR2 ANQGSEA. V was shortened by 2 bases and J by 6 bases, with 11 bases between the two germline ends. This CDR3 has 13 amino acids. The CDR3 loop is CSVELQEVNTIYF. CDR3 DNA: TGCAGCGTTGAACTACAAGAGGTAAACACCATATATTTT.

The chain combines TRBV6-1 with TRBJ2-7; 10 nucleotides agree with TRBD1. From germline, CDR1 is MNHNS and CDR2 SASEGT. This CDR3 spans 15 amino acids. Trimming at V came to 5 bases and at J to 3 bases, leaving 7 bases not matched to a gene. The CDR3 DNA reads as TGTGCCAGCAGTATCTCCGGGACAGGGGACTACGAGCAGTACTTC. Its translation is CASSISGTGDYEQYF.

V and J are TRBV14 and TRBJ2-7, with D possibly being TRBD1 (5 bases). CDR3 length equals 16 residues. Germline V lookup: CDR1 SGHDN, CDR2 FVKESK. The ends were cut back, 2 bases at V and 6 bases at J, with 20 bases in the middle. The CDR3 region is CASSQRFVRLDSEQYF. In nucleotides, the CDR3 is TGTGCCAGCAGCCAAAGGTTTGTGCGGCTTGACAGCGAGCAGTACTTC.